This T cell receptor (beta chain) was obtained from a study of shared clonotypes between healthy human individuals. Findings of the study overall: In general, naive subsets displayed greater estimated richness than memory subsets did. Incompleteness in sorted-subset sequencing, despite large depth, was shown by rarefaction.

Germline V gives CDR1 SEHNR, CDR2 FQNEAQ (reference sequence). V lost 8 bases and J 2 bases, leaving 12 bases between the germline ends. This CDR3 comprises 13 residues. Produced via immunoSEQ multiplex PCR; TCRdb's table is partial and in-frame only. This table has some 660,000 clones, about three quarters appearing once. The donors were all Caucasian adults (living in Nashville, Tennessee). This clone was counted only a few times. Its antigen is undetermined. The chain has TRBV7-9 and TRBJ1-1; D is perhaps TRBD1 (5 bases). The clonotype comes from a woman in her 30s in good health. The sequencing input was memory CD4+ T cells sorted from blood. As to subset: CD45RA-negative fraction. In DNA form, the CDR3 reads TGTGCCAGCGAGGGGCGGGGAAACACTGAAGCTTTCTTT. It encodes CASEGRGNTEAFF. The full variable domain, with the rest looked up from reference TRBV7-9 and TRBJ1-1, is DTGVSQNPRHKITKRGQNVTFRCDPISEHNRLYWYRQTLGQGPEFLTYFQNEAQLEKSRLLSDRFSAERPKGSFSTLEIQRTEQGDSAMYLCASEGRGNTEAFFGQGTRLTVV.